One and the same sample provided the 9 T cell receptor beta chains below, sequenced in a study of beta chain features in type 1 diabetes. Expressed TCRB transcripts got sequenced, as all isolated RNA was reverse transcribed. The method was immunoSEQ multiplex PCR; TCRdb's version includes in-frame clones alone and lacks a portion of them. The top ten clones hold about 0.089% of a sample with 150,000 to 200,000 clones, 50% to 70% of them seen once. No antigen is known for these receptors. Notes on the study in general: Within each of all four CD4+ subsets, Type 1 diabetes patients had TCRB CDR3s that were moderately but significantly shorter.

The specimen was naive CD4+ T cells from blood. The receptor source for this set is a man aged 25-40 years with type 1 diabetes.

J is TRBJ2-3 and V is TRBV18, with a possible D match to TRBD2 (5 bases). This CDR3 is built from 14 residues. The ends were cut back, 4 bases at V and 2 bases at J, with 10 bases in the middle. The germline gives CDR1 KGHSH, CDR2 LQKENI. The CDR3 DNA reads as TGTGCCAGCTCACGTTCTCTAGCCACAGATACGCAGTATTTT. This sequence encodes CASSRSLATDTQYF.

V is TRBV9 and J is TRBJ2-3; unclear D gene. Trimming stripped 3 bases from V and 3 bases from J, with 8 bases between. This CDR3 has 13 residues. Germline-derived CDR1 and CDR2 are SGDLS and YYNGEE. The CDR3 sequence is CASSGKGTDTQYF. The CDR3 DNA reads TGTGCCAGCAGCGGTAAGGGTACAGATACGCAGTATTTT.

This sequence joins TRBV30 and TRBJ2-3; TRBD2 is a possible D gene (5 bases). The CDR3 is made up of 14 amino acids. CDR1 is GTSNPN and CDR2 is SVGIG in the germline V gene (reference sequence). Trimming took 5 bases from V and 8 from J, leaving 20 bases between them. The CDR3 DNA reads TGTGCCTGGGTCCACAGCGGCAATGTGGGTACGCAGTATTTT. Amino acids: CAWVHSGNVGTQYF.

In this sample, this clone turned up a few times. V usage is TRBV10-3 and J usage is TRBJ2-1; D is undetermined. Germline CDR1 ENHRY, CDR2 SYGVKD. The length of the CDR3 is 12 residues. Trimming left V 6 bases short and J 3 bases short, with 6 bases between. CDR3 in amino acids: CAISLDYNEQFF. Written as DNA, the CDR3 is TGTGCCATCAGCCTGGACTACAATGAGCAGTTCTTC.

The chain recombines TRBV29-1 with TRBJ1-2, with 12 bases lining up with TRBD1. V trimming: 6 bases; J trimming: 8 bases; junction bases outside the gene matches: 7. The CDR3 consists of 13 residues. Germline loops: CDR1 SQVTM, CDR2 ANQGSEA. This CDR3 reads CSVAGQGALGYTF. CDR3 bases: TGCAGCGTAGCGGGACAGGGGGCGCTGGGCTACACCTTC.

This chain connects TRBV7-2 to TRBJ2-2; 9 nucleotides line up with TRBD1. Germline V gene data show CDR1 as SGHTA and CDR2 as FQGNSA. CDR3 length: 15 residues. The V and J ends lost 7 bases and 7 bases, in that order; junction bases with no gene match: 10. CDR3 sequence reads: CASNSGTGNGGELFF. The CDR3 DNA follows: TGTGCCAGCAACTCAGGGACAGGGAACGGCGGGGAGCTGTTTTTT.

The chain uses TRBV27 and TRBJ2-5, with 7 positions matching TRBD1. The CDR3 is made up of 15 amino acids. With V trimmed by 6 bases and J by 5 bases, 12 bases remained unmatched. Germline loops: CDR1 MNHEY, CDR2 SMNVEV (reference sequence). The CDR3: CASRPTGRSGETQYF. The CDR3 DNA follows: TGTGCCAGCAGACCGACAGGGAGATCGGGGGAGACCCAGTACTTC.

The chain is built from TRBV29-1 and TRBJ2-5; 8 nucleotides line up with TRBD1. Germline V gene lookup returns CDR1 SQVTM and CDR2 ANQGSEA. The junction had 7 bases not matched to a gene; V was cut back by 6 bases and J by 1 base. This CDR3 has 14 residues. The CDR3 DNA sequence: TGCAGCGTCACGGACAGGGCTGGCCAAGAGACCCAGTACTTC. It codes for CSVTDRAGQETQYF.

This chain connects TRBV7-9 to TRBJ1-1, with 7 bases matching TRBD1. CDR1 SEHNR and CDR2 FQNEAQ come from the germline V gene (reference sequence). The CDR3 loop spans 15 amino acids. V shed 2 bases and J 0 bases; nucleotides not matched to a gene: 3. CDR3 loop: CASSLPTGMNTEAFF. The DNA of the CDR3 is TGTGCCAGCAGCTTACCGACAGGGATGAACACTGAAGCTTTCTTT.